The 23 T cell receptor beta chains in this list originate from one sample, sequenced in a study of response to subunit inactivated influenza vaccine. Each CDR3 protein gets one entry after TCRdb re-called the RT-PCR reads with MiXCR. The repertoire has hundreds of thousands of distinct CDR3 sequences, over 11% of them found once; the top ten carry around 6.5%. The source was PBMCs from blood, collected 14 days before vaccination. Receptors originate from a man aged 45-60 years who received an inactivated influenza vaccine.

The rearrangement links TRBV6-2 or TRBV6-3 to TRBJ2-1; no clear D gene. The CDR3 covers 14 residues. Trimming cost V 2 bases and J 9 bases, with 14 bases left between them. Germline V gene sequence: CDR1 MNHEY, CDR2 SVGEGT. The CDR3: CASSYNGFGGEQFF. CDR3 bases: TGTGCCAGCAGTTACAATGGCTTTGGTGGTGAGCAGTTCTTC.

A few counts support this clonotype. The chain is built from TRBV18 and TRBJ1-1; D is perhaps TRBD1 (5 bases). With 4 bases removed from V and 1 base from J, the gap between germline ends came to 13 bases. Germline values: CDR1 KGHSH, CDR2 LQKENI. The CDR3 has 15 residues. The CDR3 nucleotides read TGTGCCAGCTCACTAAATAAAAGGGGGAACACTGAAGCTTTCTTT. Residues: CASSLNKRGNTEAFF.

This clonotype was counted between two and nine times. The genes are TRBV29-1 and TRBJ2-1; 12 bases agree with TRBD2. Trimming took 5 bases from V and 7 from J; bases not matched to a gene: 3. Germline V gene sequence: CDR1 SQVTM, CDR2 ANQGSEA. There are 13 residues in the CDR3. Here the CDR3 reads CSVRTSGVNEQFF. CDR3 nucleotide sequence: TGCAGCGTTAGGACTAGCGGGGTGAATGAGCAGTTCTTC.

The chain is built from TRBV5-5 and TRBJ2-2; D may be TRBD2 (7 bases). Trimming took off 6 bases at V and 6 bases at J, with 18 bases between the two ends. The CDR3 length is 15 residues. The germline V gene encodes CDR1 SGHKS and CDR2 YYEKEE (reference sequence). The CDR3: CASTLYGGGAGELFF. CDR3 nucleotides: TGTGCCAGCACTCTCTACGGCGGGGGCGCCGGGGAGCTGTTTTTT.

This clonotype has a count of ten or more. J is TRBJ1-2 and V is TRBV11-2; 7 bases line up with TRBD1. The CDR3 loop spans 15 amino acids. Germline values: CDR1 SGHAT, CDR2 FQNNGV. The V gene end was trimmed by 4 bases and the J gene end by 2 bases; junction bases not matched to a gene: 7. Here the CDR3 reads CASSSATGINYGYTF. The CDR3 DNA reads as TGTGCCAGCAGCTCCGCGACAGGGATAAACTATGGCTACACCTTC.

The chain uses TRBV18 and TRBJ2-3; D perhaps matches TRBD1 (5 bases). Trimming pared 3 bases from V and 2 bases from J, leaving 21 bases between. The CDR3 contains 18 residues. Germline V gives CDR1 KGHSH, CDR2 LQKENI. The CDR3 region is CASSPKNRKTDNTDTQYF. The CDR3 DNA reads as TGTGCCAGCTCACCGAAAAATCGGAAGACAGATAACACAGATACGCAGTATTTT.

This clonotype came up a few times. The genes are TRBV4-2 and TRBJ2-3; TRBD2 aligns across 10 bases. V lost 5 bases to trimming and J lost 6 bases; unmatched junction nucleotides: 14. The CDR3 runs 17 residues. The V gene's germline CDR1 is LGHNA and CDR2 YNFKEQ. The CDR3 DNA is TGTGCCAGCAGCGGAATCCCAGCGGGGGGGCTTTCGGATACGCAGTATTTT. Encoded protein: CASSGIPAGGLSDTQYF.

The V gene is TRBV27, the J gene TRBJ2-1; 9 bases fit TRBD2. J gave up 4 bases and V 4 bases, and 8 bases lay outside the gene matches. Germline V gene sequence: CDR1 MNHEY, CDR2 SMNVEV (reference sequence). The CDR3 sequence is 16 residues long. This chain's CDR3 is CASSSEPGLAYNEQFF. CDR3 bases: TGTGCCAGCAGTTCTGAACCGGGACTAGCATACAATGAGCAGTTCTTC.

The CDR3 DNA is TGTGCCAGCAGTTACAGGGGCTGGGGAGAGACCCAGTACTTC. Translated: CASSYRGWGETQYF. The gene calls are TRBV6-5 and TRBJ2-5; D is perhaps TRBD1 (5 bases). Trimming shortened V by 2 bases and J by 4 bases, and 11 bases separated the two germline ends. Germline V lookup: CDR1 MNHEY, CDR2 SVGAGI. The CDR3 totals 14 residues.

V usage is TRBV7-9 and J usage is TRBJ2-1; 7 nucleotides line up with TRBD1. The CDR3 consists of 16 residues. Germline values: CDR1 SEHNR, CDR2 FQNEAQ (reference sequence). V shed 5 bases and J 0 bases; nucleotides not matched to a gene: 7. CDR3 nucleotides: TGTGCCAGCAGCCCTCAGACAGGGAGCTCCTACAATGAGCAGTTCTTC. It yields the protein CASSPQTGSSYNEQFF.

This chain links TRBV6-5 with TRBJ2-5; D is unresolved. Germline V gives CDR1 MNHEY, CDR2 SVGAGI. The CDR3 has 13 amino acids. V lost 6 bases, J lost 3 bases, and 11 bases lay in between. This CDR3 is CASSLTAEETQYF. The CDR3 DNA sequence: TGTGCCAGCAGCTTGACTGCCGAAGAGACCCAGTACTTC.

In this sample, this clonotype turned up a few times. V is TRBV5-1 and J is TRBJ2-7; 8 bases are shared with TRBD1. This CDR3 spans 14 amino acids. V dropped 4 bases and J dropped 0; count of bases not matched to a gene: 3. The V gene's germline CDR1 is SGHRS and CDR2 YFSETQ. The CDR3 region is CASSDTGGSYEQYF. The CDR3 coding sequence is TGCGCCAGCAGCGACACAGGGGGCTCCTACGAGCAGTACTTC.

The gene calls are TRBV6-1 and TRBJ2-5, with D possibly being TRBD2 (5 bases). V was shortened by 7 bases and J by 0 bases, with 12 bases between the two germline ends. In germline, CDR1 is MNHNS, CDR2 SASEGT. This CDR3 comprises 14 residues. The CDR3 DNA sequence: TGTGCCAGCACCCCCGGGGTTAACCAAGAGACCCAGTACTTC. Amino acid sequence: CASTPGVNQETQYF.

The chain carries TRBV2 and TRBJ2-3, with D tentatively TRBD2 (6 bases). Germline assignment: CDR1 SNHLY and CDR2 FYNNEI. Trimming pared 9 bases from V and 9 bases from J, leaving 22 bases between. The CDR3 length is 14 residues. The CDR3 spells CASITGLLSGTQYF. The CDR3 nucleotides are TGTGCCAGTATCACGGGACTCCTCTCGGGCACGCAGTATTTT. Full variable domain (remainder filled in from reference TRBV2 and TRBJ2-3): EPEVTQTPSHQVTQMGQEVILRCVPISNHLYFYWYRQILGQKVEFLVSFYNNEISEKSEIFDDQFSVERPDGSNFTLKIRSTKLEDSAMYFCASITGLLSGTQYFGPGTRLTVL.

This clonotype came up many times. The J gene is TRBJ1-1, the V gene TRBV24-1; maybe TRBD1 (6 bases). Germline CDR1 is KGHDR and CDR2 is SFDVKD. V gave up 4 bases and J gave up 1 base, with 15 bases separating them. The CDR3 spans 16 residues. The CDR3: CATSESGGVGNTEAFF. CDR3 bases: TGTGCCACCAGTGAAAGCGGGGGCGTTGGGAACACTGAAGCTTTCTTT.

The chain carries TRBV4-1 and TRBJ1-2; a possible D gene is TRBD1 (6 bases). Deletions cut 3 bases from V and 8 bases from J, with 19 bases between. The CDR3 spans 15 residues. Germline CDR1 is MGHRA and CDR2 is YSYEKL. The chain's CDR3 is CASSHFLVSGDGYTF. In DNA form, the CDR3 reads TGCGCCAGCAGCCATTTTTTAGTTTCAGGGGACGGCTACACCTTC.

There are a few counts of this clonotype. In DNA form, the CDR3 reads TGTGCCAGCAGTGCCGGCCCGGGTTCGTACGAGCAGTACTTC. Protein sequence: CASSAGPGSYEQYF. The genes are TRBV2 and TRBJ2-7, with D unclear. Looked up from germline, CDR1 is SNHLY and CDR2 is FYNNEI. The CDR3 is 14 residues long. V dropped 4 bases and J dropped 4 bases, with 14 bases sitting between them.

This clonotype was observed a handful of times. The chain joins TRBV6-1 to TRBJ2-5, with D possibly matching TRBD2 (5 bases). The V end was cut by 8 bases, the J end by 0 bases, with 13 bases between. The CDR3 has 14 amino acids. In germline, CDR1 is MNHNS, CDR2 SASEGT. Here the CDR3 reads CASELIGDQETQYF. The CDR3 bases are TGTGCCAGCGAACTAATCGGGGACCAAGAGACCCAGTACTTC.

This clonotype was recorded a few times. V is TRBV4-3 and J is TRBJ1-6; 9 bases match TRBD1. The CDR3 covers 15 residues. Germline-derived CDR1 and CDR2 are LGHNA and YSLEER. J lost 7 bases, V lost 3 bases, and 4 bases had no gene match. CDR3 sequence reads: CASSHGDRVNSPLHF. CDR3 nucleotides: TGCGCCAGCAGCCACGGGGACAGGGTAAATTCACCCCTCCACTTT.

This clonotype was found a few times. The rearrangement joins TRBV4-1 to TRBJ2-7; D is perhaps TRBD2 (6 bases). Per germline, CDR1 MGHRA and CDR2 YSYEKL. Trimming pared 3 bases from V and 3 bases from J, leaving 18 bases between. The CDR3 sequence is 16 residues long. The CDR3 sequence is CASSHLIGGAYYEQYF. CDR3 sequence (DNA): TGCGCCAGCAGCCACCTCATTGGAGGGGCCTACTACGAGCAGTACTTC.

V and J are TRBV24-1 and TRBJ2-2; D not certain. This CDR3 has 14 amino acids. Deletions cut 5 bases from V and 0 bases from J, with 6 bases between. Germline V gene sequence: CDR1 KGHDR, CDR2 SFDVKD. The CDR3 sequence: CATSARTNTGELFF. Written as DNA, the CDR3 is TGTGCCACCAGTGCCAGGACGAACACCGGGGAGCTGTTTTTT.

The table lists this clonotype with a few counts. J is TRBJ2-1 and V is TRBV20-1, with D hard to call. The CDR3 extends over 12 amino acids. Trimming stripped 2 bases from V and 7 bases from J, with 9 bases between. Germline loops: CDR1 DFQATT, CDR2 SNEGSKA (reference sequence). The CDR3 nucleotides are TGCAGTGCTAGAAGTATGGAGAATGAGCAGTTCTTC. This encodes CSARSMENEQFF.

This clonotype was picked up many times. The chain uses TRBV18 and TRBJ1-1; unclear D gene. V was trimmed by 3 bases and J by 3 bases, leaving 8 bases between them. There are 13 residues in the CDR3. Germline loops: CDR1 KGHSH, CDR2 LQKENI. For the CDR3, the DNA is TGTGCCAGCTCACCGTTCCAGTACACTGAAGCTTTCTTT. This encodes CASSPFQYTEAFF.